Sequencing of this T cell receptor (beta chain) was carried out in a study of cytomegalovirus exposure and HLA in healthy donors. General study results and limits: A later analysis reportedly found that, within productive TCRs, an Asian-associated ancestry cluster had fewer N-insertions than the mean observed across the approximately 700 donors.

The CDR3 loop spans 17 amino acids. Trimming removed 5 bases at V and 2 bases at J, with 21 bases between. Per germline, CDR1 PRHDT and CDR2 FYEKMQ (reference sequence). Vbeta (60) and Jbeta (13) primers were used in the PCR. Here immunoSEQ multiplex PCR was the method, and the copy in TCRdb shows in-frame clones only, minus some. This repertoire includes roughly 120,000 clones. For this clone: Its target is not known.

This rearrangement joins TRBV13 to TRBJ2-5; TRBD2 might be the D (7 bases). Sample: PBMCs. The clonotype was recovered from a man younger than 35 in good health and CMV-seronegative. This CDR3 is CASSPEGEGGKQETQYF. In nucleotides, the CDR3 is TGTGCCAGCAGCCCCGAGGGGGAGGGGGGTAAACAAGAGACCCAGTACTTC.